This record looks at one TCR beta chain sequence and its context. Its antigen is unknown. The data derive from a study of cytomegalovirus exposure and HLA in healthy donors. Amplification used 60 Vbeta primers and 13 Jbeta primers. Generated by immunoSEQ multiplex PCR, the TCRdb table keeps only in-frame clones and is missing some. The table includes about 90,000 clones, about three fifths detected once. The V gene's germline CDR1 is SEHNR and CDR2 FQNEAQ (reference sequence). The CDR3 runs to 14 residues. The V and J ends lost 1 base and 1 base respectively, with 8 bases between them. Study outcomes and limitations: Most likely, a cluster of highly shared sequence variants arose as a sequencing artifact. About 150 TCR beta chains were listed as cytomegalovirus-associated. Trimming of TCR beta V- and J-genes showed a link, identified in a later analysis, to a missense DCLRE1C variant.

This TCR was recovered from a woman in her 30s in good health and CMV-seropositive. The chain links TRBV7-9 to TRBJ2-7; D is unresolved. Material for sequencing was PBMCs. The CDR3 region has the DNA TGTGCCAGCAGCTTAGGACTGGTGTCCTACGAGCAGTACTTC. Residues: CASSLGLVSYEQYF.